This TCR beta chain was sequenced in a study of blood T cell repertoires in COVID-19 (dated by TCRdb to 2020 to 2021). The study in broad terms: Collaborator samples came from the United States, Italy and Spain and covered acute and convalescent phases of COVID-19. The material from the prospective study consisted of cDNA or gDNA derived from T cells, B-cell-depleted T cells, or PBMCs. Deeply sampled blood TCRbeta repertoires from subjects exposed to, actively infected with, or recovered from COVID-19 were included in the dataset. The repertoires were released in a freely available public database meant as a resource for research on the immune response to SARS-CoV-2. The samples were drawn from two sources: the first 160 participants of the ongoing ImmuneRACE study, and 1,000 to 1,500 subjects contributed by 6 global collaborators. Sample metadata almost always included a de-identified subject ID, COVID-19 status, age in years and sex. Where available, HLA class I and class II types were obtained from metadata supplied by the sample provider rather than from assay-based typing.

In the case of this clone: There is no known antigen for this receptor. Base-call qualities are not available, and no considerably larger clone is one nucleotide away.

The full study reports these points: Clinical and demographic metadata were provided uncurated, with the amount varying by source and participant.

Each collaborating institution followed its own protocols to collect whole blood in K2EDTA tubes. For TCRbeta analysis, collaborator samples were shipped as frozen whole blood, as isolated PBMCs, or as DNA extracted from either sample type. The immunoSEQ Assay, a bias-controlled multiplex PCR, was used to amplify TCRbeta CDR3 regions from genomic DNA. The original methods were these. The number of nucleated cells in each sample was estimated from the amplification of reference gene primers within the assay. To quantify the absolute abundance of each unique TCRbeta CDR3 rearrangement, sequence reads were collapsed and filtered. For each sample, productive Simpson clonality was calculated by taking the square root of Simpson's diversity index across productive rearrangements. TCRdb took over this immuneACCESS table, retaining in-frame rearrangements with V and J assigned. Such tables are incomplete; in checked studies, under half of the missing clones stem from an unresolved V gene, and the remainder is unexplained. That table supplies the V and J calls and clone size; D and trimming were determined from the DNA. The sample table contains roughly 96,000 clones; only one count was recorded for around 81% of them. The ten largest clonotypes hold around 4.4% of the sample.

Including cysteine and phenylalanine, the CDR3 has 15 amino acids. Just the 45-base CDR3 DNA is kept, in frame starting at base 1. V loses 2 bases, J loses 1 base, and the germline ends lie 11 bases apart. CDR1 and CDR2 (KGHSH, LQKENI) derive from the germline V gene. In this chain, TRBV18 is recombined with TRBJ1-1; no confident D gene assignment can be made. This TCR came from a man aged 60 to 69 with acute or convalescent COVID-19. The sample consisted of peripheral blood. The CDR3 reads CASSPSGEPNTEAFF. The sequenced DNA: TGTGCCAGCTCACCATCCGGGGAGCCGAACACTGAAGCTTTCTTT.